A selection of T cell receptor beta chains follows, all from one sample in a study of T cell clones after liver transplantation. Generated by immunoSEQ multiplex PCR, the TCRdb table keeps only in-frame clones and is missing some. Seen here are 20,000 to 25,000 clones, almost 70% observed once, and the top ten hold approximately 2.8%. The specimen was CD4+ T cells from blood, collected before liver transplant. These receptors came from a human donor who received a liver transplant. Both conserved end residues are part of each CDR3.

j_gene	v_gene	CDR3aa
TRBJ1-5	TRBV19	CASSMGTGEPQHF
TRBJ1-2	TRBV27	CASRTGGYGYTF
TRBJ1-2	TRBV30	CAWSSGGQGARGYTF
TRBJ2-5	TRBV7-8	CASSLGPGQGETQYF
TRBJ1-2	TRBV6-1	CASRQGNNYGYTF
TRBJ1-2	TRBV19	CASTVDRNGGRGDYGYTF
TRBJ2-6	TRBV25-1	CASSPQGVTSGANVLTF
TRBJ2-1	TRBV4-1	CASSQVDLIVYNEQFF
TRBJ2-3	TRBV7-2	CASTLNSLQTDTQYF
TRBJ2-1	TRBV21-1	CASSKAGEKSPMGNEQFF
TRBJ2-1	TRBV9	CASSPYLGQGVYNEQFF
TRBJ2-1	TRBV29-1	CSVEQGYQFF
TRBJ1-1	TRBV15	CATSREVGRGTTEAFF
TRBJ1-1	TRBV27	CASSAGSLGNTEAFF
TRBJ1-2	TRBV6-5	CASSYDRNYGYTF
TRBJ1-1	TRBV2	CASKWTGEYTEAFF
TRBJ1-4	TRBV6-6	CATFPGQGSTNEKLFF
TRBJ2-2	TRBV28	CASGDTGELFF
TRBJ1-4	TRBV6-6	CASSPQYPNEKLFF
TRBJ2-3	TRBV6-5	CASSYSYSTDDTQYF
TRBJ1-6	TRBV4-2	CASSQGVGDRGNSPLHF
TRBJ2-7	TRBV11-2	CASSRTGGTYEQYF
TRBJ2-2	TRBV19	CATRRGGTGELFF
TRBJ1-1	TRBV28	CASSTPGGFTEAFF
TRBJ1-6	TRBV5-3	CARSLTRHQNSPLHF
TRBJ2-6	TRBV21-1	CASSIPTPGSGANVLTF
TRBJ1-5	TRBV27	CASSAQGPANQPQHF
TRBJ1-1	TRBV18	CASSPDVGTEAFF
TRBJ2-3	TRBV6-1	CASSDARGDTQYF